This T cell receptor (beta chain) originates from a study of a mutant IDH1 vaccine in newly diagnosed glioma. TCRdb's copy holds only in-frame clones and misses some; the assay was immunoSEQ multiplex PCR. The sample has approximately 88,000 clones; 80% are singletons. The time point denotes: baseline, week 1 (first vaccination visit). Treatment of the sample: pre-vaccination baseline after standard-of-care therapy. The clonotype originates from a man aged 35-49 years with glioma. The specimen comprised PBMCs, sampled from a glioma patient treated with radiotherapy, temozolomide or both.

CDR3 protein: CASSPMVTEAFF. The CDR3 DNA reads as TGTGCCAGCAGTCCGATGGTCACTGAAGCTTTCTTT. The chain is built from TRBV28 and TRBJ1-1; the D is unclear. Germline values: CDR1 MDHEN, CDR2 SYDVKM. This CDR3 spans 12 amino acids. The germline V and J ends were trimmed by 5 bases and 4 bases, with 8 bases remaining between them. The entire variable domain, with the rest obtained from reference TRBV28 and TRBJ1-1, is as follows: DVKVTQSSRYLVKRTGEKVFLECVQDMDHENMFWYRQDPGLGLRLIYFSYDVKMKEKGDIPEGYSVSREKKERFSLILESASTNQTSMYLCASSPMVTEAFFGQGTRLTVV.